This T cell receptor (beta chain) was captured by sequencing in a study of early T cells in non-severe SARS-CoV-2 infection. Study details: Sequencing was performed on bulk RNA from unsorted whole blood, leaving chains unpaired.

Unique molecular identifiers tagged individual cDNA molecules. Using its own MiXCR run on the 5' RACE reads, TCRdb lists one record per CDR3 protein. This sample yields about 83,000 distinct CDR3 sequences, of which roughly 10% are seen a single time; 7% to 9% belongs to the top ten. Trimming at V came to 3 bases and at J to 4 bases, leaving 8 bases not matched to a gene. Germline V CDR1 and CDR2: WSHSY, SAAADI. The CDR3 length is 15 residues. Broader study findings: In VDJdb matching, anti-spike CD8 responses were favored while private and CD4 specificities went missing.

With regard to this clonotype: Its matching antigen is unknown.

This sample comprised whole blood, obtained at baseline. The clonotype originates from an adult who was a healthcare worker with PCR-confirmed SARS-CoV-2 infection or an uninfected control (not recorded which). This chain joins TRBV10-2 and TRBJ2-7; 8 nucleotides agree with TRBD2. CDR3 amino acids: CASSDRAGGVYEQYF. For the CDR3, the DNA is TGCGCCAGCAGTGATCGTGCGGGAGGAGTTTACGAGCAGTACTTC.